These 5 T cell receptor beta chains originate from one sample sequenced in a study of neoadjuvant nivolumab and ipilimumab in lung cancer. Data came from immunoSEQ multiplex PCR; TCRdb stores just in-frame clones and leaves some out. The sample holds about 27,000 clones, about three quarters seen once. Source: tumor tissue, taken after neoadjuvant nivolumab, alone or with ipilimumab, at or shortly before surgery. These receptors were collected from an adult with non-small cell lung cancer.

As for this clone: This CDR3 fails to terminate in the conserved phenylalanine or tryptophan, so it likely reflects a read error. The DNA is left out, because the CDR3 cannot be placed on it with certainty; the CDR3 is given as TCRdb lists it. V is TRBV27 and J is TRBJ1-2; the table assigns TRBD1, which was not confirmed against the DNA. 13 amino acids form the CDR3, both terminal residues included. Germline-derived CDR1 and CDR2 are MNHEY and SMNVEV (reference sequence). CDR3 amino acids: CASSPRTGGVRSV.

Only one count was recorded for this clone. This sequence joins TRBV7-3 and TRBJ1-2; no firm D call. The germline V gene encodes CDR1 SGHTA and CDR2 FQGTGA. This CDR3 has 14 residues. The V gene lost 2 bases and the J gene lost 5 bases, with 12 bases spanning the gap. CDR3 bases: TGTGCCAGCAGCTTATCTCCGGTGGGGTATGGCTACACCTTC. It codes for CASSLSPVGYGYTF.

The rearrangement joins TRBV7-2 to TRBJ2-3, with D uncertain. There are 12 residues in the CDR3. Germline V gene lookup returns CDR1 SGHTA and CDR2 FQGNSA. The V end was cut by 4 bases, the J end by 6 bases, with 8 bases between. The CDR3 loop is CASSSPGDTQYF. As DNA, the CDR3 is TGTGCCAGCAGCTCGCCTGGGGATACGCAGTATTTT. The variable domain in full, with the rest retrieved from reference TRBV7-2 and TRBJ2-3, is GAGVSQSPSNKVTEKGKDVELRCDPISGHTALYWYRQSLGQGLEFLIYFQGNSAPDKSGLPSDRFSAERTGGSVSTLTIQRTQQEDSAVYLCASSSPGDTQYFGPGTRLTVL.

V and J are TRBV29-1 and TRBJ1-2; 8 positions match TRBD1. The CDR3 covers 13 residues. V dropped 7 bases and J dropped 0; count of bases not matched to a gene: 4. CDR1 SQVTM and CDR2 ANQGSEA come from the germline V gene. The DNA of the CDR3 is TGCAGCGGGGGGGACAGGTCTAACTATGGCTACACCTTC. Protein sequence: CSGGDRSNYGYTF. Full variable domain (remainder filled in from reference TRBV29-1 and TRBJ1-2): SAVISQKPSRDICQRGTSLTIQCQVDSQVTMMFWYRQQPGQSLTLIATANQGSEATYESGFVIDKFPISRPNLTFSTLTVSNMSPEDSSIYLCSGGDRSNYGYTFGSGTRLTVV.

CDR3 protein: CASSTRQGPYEQYF. The CDR3 DNA reads as TGTGCCAGTAGTACCCGACAGGGGCCCTACGAGCAGTACTTC. V and J are TRBV19 and TRBJ2-7, with 8 positions matching TRBD1. With V trimmed by 4 bases and J by 2 bases, 4 bases remained unmatched. CDR3 length: 14 residues. CDR1 is LNHDA and CDR2 is SQIVND in the germline V gene (reference sequence).